A selection of T cell receptor beta chains follows, all from one sample in a study of glioma-infiltrating T cells after dendritic cell vaccination. Clones were read by immunoSEQ multiplex PCR, and TCRdb kept only the in-frame ones, dropping some. The sample comprises over 65,000 clones, 85% of which are singletons, and under 8.5% rests with the top ten. The starting material was blood, obtained after dendritic cell vaccination. Every receptor here comes from a human donor with glioblastoma. Each CDR3 is given with its conserved first and last residue.

v_gene,j_gene,CDR3aa
TRBV14,TRBJ1-5,CASSRDRGQPQHF
TRBV27,TRBJ1-4,CASSFVQNEKLFF
TRBV19,TRBJ2-7,CASRQSGGTYEQYF
TRBV6-6,TRBJ1-6,CASRRGGSPLHF
TRBV18,TRBJ2-3,CASSPIPKGLAGGSTQYF
TRBV20-1,TRBJ1-2,CSGRGPYGYTF
TRBV7-2,TRBJ1-1,CASSLTPVNTEAFF
TRBV11-2,TRBJ1-2,CASSLDLYSGDGYTF
TRBV7-6,TRBJ2-3,CASSLERRSTDTQYF
TRBV2,TRBJ1-1,CASPEPGQGYTEAFF
TRBV6-4,TRBJ2-5,CATGTSGRAQETQYF
TRBV7-2,TRBJ1-1,CASSSRGLGTEAFF
TRBV5-1,TRBJ1-4,CASSLGTDFVLGKLFF
TRBV5-1,TRBJ2-7,CASSLPGSSGEQYF
TRBV15,TRBJ1-6,CATSREGANSPLHF
TRBV29-1,TRBJ2-7,CSVESGKAYEQYF
TRBV6-5,TRBJ2-7,CASRTGVEYEQYF
TRBV6-1,TRBJ1-2,CASSDRGNYNYGYTF
TRBV4-1,TRBJ1-1,CASSHPGAGGNTEAFF
TRBV5-4,TRBJ1-1,CASSWGQGGNTEAFF
TRBV20-1,TRBJ2-7,CSAIDSYEQYF
TRBV27,TRBJ1-2,CASSPPLATGGHGYTF
TRBV28,TRBJ2-5,CASSLLWGRESETQYF
TRBV2,TRBJ1-5,CASSELGLGTGQQPQHF
TRBV7-2,TRBJ2-5,CASSPRTSSETQYF
TRBV19,TRBJ2-4,CASSRGLGLDIQYF
TRBV9,TRBJ2-2,CASSVGFSGITGELFF
TRBV4-1,TRBJ2-2,CASSQGQGNTGELFF
TRBV15,TRBJ2-4,CATSREIPQGVGWKNIQYF
TRBV10-3,TRBJ2-7,CAISDPGAPSYEQYF
TRBV9,TRBJ2-5,CASSVGWLAGGLQETQYF
TRBV25-1,TRBJ2-2,CASSQLSPGQRNTGELFF
TRBV5-4,TRBJ1-1,CASSLEQGPNTEAFF
TRBV28,TRBJ2-7,CASSTGSYEQYF
TRBV5-1,TRBJ2-5,CASSLLKETQYF
TRBV19,TRBJ2-7,CASSRTSGETYEQYF
TRBV5-1,TRBJ1-1,CASSLVPGTGNEAFF
TRBV7-2,TRBJ2-2,CASSDTGTTRAGELFF
TRBV28,TRBJ2-1,CASSLFPLAADEQFF
TRBV28,TRBJ1-2,CASSLRVGQGFVYTF
TRBV6-1,TRBJ2-7,CASSEALAGANEQYF
TRBV7-2,TRBJ1-5,CASSLVGGDSNQPQHF
TRBV4-3,TRBJ2-3,CASSQDKGSLRGWTDTQYF
TRBV19,TRBJ2-6,CASSFPRAALSGANVLTF
TRBV19,TRBJ2-1,CASSGQVSYNEQFF
TRBV15,TRBJ1-4,CATSRDDQEGPSTNEKLFF
TRBV7-6,TRBJ2-3,CATGQGRTDTQYF
TRBV5-4,TRBJ1-3,CASSSSTNSGNTIYF
TRBV28,TRBJ1-5,CASRLGGESNQPQHF
TRBV27,TRBJ2-7,CASSLGTPYEQYF
TRBV2,TRBJ1-3,CASSEHQGVNSGNTIYF
TRBV28,TRBJ1-2,CASSLPPGSNGYTF
TRBV29-1,TRBJ2-1,CSVVGQVNEQFF
TRBV28,TRBJ2-1,CAHATFGTSGGNEQFF
TRBV18,TRBJ1-4,CASSPLHNEKLFF